Listed here is a single T cell receptor beta chain. Its antigen is currently unknown. CDR3 size: 16 residues. Germline values: CDR1 SNHLY, CDR2 FYNNEI. The data are from a study of CXCR3-negative and CXCR3-positive naive CD8 T cells. Libraries of TRB cDNA were made by 5' RACE and carried UMIs. TCRdb re-called the 5' RACE reads; one entry per CDR3 protein, DNA not given. The sample table sets out 100,000 or so distinct CDR3 sequences. Overall study findings and caveats: The study found more hydrophobic TRB CDR3s in CXCR3-positive naive cells than in CXCR3-negative naive cells. Memory CD8+ cells showed much lower diversity, while both naive subsets displayed comparably high diversity. TRBV-TRBJ usage was similar across naive CXCR3 subsets but distinct in memory cells.

Those CD8+ T cells considered naive were CD45RO-CCR7+CD27+CD95-. The chain combines TRBV2 with TRBJ1-4; TCRdb returns TRBD1, unconfirmable since there is no DNA. The clonotype originates from a human donor in good health. Some clones in this sample may be carry-over from other donors' samples. The sequencing sample was made of naive CXCR3+ CD8+ T cells from blood. The subset here: CD45RO-CCR7+CD27+CD95- naive CD8+ T cells expressing CXCR3 (TNR3+). The CDR3: CASRSDRGLTNEKLFF.